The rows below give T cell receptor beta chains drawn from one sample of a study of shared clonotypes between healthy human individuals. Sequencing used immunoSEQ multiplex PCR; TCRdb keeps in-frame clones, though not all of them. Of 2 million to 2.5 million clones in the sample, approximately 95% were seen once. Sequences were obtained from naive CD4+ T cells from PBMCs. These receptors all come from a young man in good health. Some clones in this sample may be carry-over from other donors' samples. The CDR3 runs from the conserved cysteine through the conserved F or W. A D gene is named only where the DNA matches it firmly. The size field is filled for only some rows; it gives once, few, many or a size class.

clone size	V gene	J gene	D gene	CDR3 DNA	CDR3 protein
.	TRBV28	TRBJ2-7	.	TGTGCCACCATCCGTGGGTCGACCTACGAGCAGTACTTC	CATIRGSTYEQYF
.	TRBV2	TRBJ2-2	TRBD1	TGTGCCAGCAGGATTGGACAGGCCGGGGAGCTGTTTTTT	CASRIGQAGELFF
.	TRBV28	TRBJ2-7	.	TGTGCCAGCAGTTTATGGGCTTCCTACGAGCAGTACTTC	CASSLWASYEQYF
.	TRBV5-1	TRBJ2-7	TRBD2	TGCGCCAGCACCCCGGGGACCCTAGCGGAAACCTACGAGCAGTACTTC	CASTPGTLAETYEQYF
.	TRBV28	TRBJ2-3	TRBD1	TGTGCCAGCAGTCACCGGGACAGCCAGATGGAAGATACGCAGTATTTT	CASSHRDSQMEDTQYF
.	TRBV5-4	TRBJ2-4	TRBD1	TGTGCCAGCAGCATCCCGGGACAGGGTTACATTCAGTACTTC	CASSIPGQGYIQYF
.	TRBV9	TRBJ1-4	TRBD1	TGTGCCAGCAGCTCGGACAGGGGAACTAATGAAAAACTGTTTTTT	CASSSDRGTNEKLFF
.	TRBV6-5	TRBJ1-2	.	TGTGCCAGCAGTTACTCCAATGGCAGGGCTAACTATGGCTACACCTTC	CASSYSNGRANYGYTF
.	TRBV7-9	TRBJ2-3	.	TGTGCCAGCATCCGATACGAGCCAGGGGCAGATACGCAGTATTTT	CASIRYEPGADTQYF
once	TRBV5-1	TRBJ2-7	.	TGCGCCAGCAGCTTGAGTGGCTCTACCTCCTACGAGCAGTACTTC	CASSLSGSTSYEQYF
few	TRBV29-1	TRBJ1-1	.	TGCAGCGTTGGGTTATTCACTGAAGCTTTCTTT	CSVGLFTEAFF
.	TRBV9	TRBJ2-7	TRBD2	TGTACCAGCAGCGTACGGGGGGACGGTCCCTACGAGCAGTACTTC	CTSSVRGDGPYEQYF
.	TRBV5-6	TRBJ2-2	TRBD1	TGTGCCAGCAGCCCTCGACAGGGGACGTTGATCACCGGGGAGCTGTTTTTT	CASSPRQGTLITGELFF
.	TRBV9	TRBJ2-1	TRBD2	TGTGCCAGCAGCCCGGACCGCCCGTGGACTAGCGGACACAATGAGCAGTTCTTC	CASSPDRPWTSGHNEQFF
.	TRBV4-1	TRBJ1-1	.	TGCGCCAGCAGTCGCCAGACTGCGGTGAACACTGAAGCTTTCTTT	CASSRQTAVNTEAFF
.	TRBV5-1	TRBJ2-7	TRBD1	TGCGCCAGCAAACCCCACCCCGGGACAGGGAACTCCTACGAGCAGTACTTC	CASKPHPGTGNSYEQYF
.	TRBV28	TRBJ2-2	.	.	CASSSSGLAGTANTGELFF
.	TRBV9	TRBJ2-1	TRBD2	TGTGCCAGCAGCGTAGGGGGGACTAGCGGGCTGAATGAGCAGTTCTTC	CASSVGGTSGLNEQFF
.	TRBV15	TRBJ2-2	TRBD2	TGTGCCACCAGCAGAGGTGGGCTAGCGGACGGGGAGCTGTTTTTT	CATSRGGLADGELFF
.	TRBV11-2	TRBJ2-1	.	TGTGCCAGCAGCCTCAGGTTCTACAATGAGCAGTTCTTC	CASSLRFYNEQFF
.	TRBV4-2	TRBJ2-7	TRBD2	TGTGCCAGCAGCCAAGATTGGACTAGCGGGATTTACGAGCAGTACTTC	CASSQDWTSGIYEQYF
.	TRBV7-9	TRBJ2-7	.	TGTGCCAGCAGCCACCGGGACCGATCCTACGAGCAGTACTTC	CASSHRDRSYEQYF
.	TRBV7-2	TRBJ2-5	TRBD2	TGTGCCAGCAGCTTAGTTTTTGCTAGCGGCCAAGAGACCCAGTACTTC	CASSLVFASGQETQYF
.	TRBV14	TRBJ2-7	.	TGTGCCAGCAGCCAAGATCCAGGGCCCTACGAGCAGTACTTC	CASSQDPGPYEQYF
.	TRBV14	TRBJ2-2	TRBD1	TGTGCCAGCAGCCACCACAGGGGATCCAACACCGGGGAGCTGTTTTTT	CASSHHRGSNTGELFF
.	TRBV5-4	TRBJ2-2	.	TGTGCCAGCAGCTTGGTGGGGGCTACCCGAGGCACCGGGGAGCTGTTTTTT	CASSLVGATRGTGELFF
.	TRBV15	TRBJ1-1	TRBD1	TGTGCCACCAGCAGAGGCCCTGTCGACAGGGCTGAAGCTTTCTTT	CATSRGPVDRAEAFF
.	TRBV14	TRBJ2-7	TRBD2	TGTGCCAGCAGCCAGGTAGCGGGAGGGCACGAGCAGTACTTC	CASSQVAGGHEQYF